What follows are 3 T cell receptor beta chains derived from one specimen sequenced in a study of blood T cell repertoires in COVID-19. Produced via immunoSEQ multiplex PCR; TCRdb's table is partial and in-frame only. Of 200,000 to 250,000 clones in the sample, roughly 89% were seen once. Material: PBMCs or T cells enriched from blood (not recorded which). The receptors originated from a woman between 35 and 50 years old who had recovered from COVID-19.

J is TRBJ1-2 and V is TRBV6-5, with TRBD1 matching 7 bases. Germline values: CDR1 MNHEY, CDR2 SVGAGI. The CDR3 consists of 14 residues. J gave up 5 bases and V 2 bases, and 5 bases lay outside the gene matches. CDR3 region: CASSYDRELYGYTF. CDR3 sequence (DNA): TGTGCCAGCAGTTACGACAGGGAGCTATATGGCTACACCTTC.

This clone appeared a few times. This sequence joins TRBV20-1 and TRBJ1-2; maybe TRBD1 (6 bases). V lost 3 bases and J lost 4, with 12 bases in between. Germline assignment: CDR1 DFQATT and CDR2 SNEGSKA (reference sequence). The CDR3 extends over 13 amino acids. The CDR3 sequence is CSASSLTGYGYTF. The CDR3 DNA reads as TGCAGTGCTAGTTCACTGACAGGCTATGGCTACACCTTC.

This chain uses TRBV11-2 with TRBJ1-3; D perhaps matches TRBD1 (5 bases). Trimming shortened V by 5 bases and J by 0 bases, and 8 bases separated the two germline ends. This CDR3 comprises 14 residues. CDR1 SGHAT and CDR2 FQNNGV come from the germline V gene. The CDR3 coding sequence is TGTGCCAGCAGCGACAGACTCTCTGGAAACACCATATATTTT. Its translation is CASSDRLSGNTIYF.